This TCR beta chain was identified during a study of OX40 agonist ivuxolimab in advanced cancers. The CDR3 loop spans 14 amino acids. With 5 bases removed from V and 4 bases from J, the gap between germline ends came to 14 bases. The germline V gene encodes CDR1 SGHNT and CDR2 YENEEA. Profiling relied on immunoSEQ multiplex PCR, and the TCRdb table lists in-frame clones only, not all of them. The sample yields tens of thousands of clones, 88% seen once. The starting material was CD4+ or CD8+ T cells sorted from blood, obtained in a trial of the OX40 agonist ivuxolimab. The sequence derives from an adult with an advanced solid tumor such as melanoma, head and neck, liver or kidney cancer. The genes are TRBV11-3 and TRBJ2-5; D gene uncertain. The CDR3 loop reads CASSPYSLRETQYF. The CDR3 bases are TGTGCCAGCAGCCCCTACTCCCTTAGAGAGACCCAGTACTTC.